What follows is one T cell receptor beta chain and its context. Its antigen is not yet known. No clone much larger than this one lies a single base away; base qualities are absent. The sample originates from a study of CD8+ T cells in alopecia areata listed by TCRdb under 2018. Notes on the research overall: The treated patients took part in an open-label pilot trial in which moderate-to-severe alopecia areata was treated with oral tofacitinib at 5 to 10 mg twice daily. In both human patients and the C3H/HeJ mouse model, the study applied high-throughput TCRbeta sequencing to look at T cell clonal expansion in alopecia areata. TCRbeta CDR3 regions were amplified by immunoSEQ multiplex PCR with 35 Vbeta forward and 13 Jbeta reverse primers. On the human side, TCRbeta sequencing was run on scalp tissue and on sorted CD4+ and CD8+ peripheral blood T cells from healthy controls and from alopecia areata patients with either patchy or totalis/universalis disease. Scalp clonality was compared across normal scalp (n=4), patchy alopecia areata scalp (n=8), and alopecia totalis/universalis scalp (n=8). Disease severity in treated patients was measured with the SALT score, which quantifies the percentage of affected scalp surface area. Tofacitinib-treated patients had biopsies at baseline and at 4 and 24 weeks of treatment, with a later scalp biopsy in several patients. Patients received tofacitinib for 6 to 18 months and were then followed off drug for 6 months to check for delayed response and recurrence. RNA came from the PAXgene miRNA kit for fixed scalp, the miRNeasy kit for PBMCs, and the RNeasy kit for mouse skin. The full study reports these points: Because the treated cohort was small and included a single nonresponder, larger studies are needed to assess links between baseline CD8+ expansion and response. Scalp TCR repertoire analysis is complicated because resident alphabeta T cells in normal human skin are also sequenced, whereas mouse skin is dominated by gammadelta T cells. Many expanded lesional clones were found to persist in scalp and blood during tofacitinib treatment, and relapse after treatment cessation may be partly explained by this persistence. Compared with normal scalp, lesional scalp, particularly in alopecia totalis/universalis, had higher clonality and more expanded CD8+ clones, which suggests antigenic drive. Tofacitinib significantly decreased scalp clonality and the number of expanded CD8+ clones among the top 100 scalp clones. TCR sequences shared between patients were less clear than in mice, possibly partly because of HLA diversity in the patient population.

The library came from the immunoSEQ multiplex PCR assay. For TCR sequencing, RNA was extracted from every sample and reverse transcribed into cDNA to serve as template. First-strand cDNA was synthesized using SuperScript III with a 2:1 mix of oligo-dT and random hexamers. Amplification bias was assessed with a synthetic immune receptor repertoire, and residual bias was removed computationally. The study's own analysis went as follows. Raw reads were preprocessed to remove errors, and CDR3 was defined according to IMGT conventions as the region from the conserved cysteine to phenylalanine. Clonality was computed as 1 minus the Shannon entropy, with the entropy normalized by log2 of the number of productive unique TCRs. Scalp TCRbeta sequences were cross-referenced with sorted blood CD4 and CD8 repertoires so that the CD4 or CD8 identity of scalp clones could be inferred. This is the immuneACCESS table as TCRdb keeps it, with only in-frame sequences that have V and J called. A part of the clones is gone; compared with another copy, unresolved V genes explain less than half, and the rest is unexplained. The DNA gave D and trimming, while V, J and clone size come from that table. The sample table holds roughly 200,000 clones, of which roughly 53% were seen once. The ten largest clones represent 10% to 12% of the sample.

The CDR3 numbers 14 residues from cysteine through phenylalanine. Kept here is only the CDR3 DNA, which spans 42 bases and is read in frame from base 1. V gives up 1 base and J gives up 4 bases, and the segment between their germline ends measures 11 bases. CDR1 and CDR2, looked up from the germline V gene, are SGHRS and YFSETQ. Explained via the paper, the time point label denotes: 24 weeks on oral tofacitinib. This specimen's treatment or condition label, per the study, means: oral pan-JAK inhibitor, 5-10 mg twice daily. Peripheral blood and lesional scalp punch biopsies were obtained from patients with alopecia areata. PBMCs were isolated by density centrifugation and stained for CD3, CD4 and CD8, and CD4+ and CD8+ T cells were sorted on a FACSAria.

The source was CD8+ T cells sorted from blood, collected at week 24, from a patient treated with tofacitinib. Here the chain combines TRBV5-1 and TRBJ1-1; the D gene assignment is ambiguous. The source of this sequence is a human donor with alopecia areata. CDR3 sequence: CASSLKLSPTEAFF. The bases are TGCGCCAGCAGCTTGAAGTTAAGCCCCACTGAAGCTTTCTTT.